The clone carrying this TCR beta chain was found many times. What it binds is unknown. This entry is derived from a study of CD8 T cells in ankylosing spondylitis. Study results and caveats: A TCR beta motif of roughly 8 highly homologous variants appeared characteristic of ankylosing spondylitis blood. Some of these motif variants have turned up before, in reports on reactive arthritis synovial fluid and blood. Researchers report that disease-linked clones proved CD8+ and relatively rare in peripheral blood. Matched ankylosing spondylitis synovial fluid reportedly showed significant enrichment of disease-linked clones.

V lost 6 bases, J lost 15 bases, and 11 bases stayed unmatched. Germline V gene lookup returns CDR1 SQVTM and CDR2 ANQGSEA. The CDR3 runs to 11 residues. Using quantitative 5'-RACE with molecular barcodes, the authors made TCR beta libraries. One entry per CDR3 protein, called by TCRdb with MiXCR from the 5' RACE reads. The sample holds approximately 300,000 distinct CDR3 sequences, 8% seen once. V and J are TRBV29-1 and TRBJ2-1; 7 bases are shared with TRBD1. The TCR originated in a male donor with ankylosing spondylitis. The material sequenced was blood, either unsorted or a sorted T cell fraction (not recorded which). CDR3 amino acids: CSVGGQVHPFF. The CDR3 coding sequence is TGCAGCGTAGGGGGCCAGGTCCATCCGTTCTTC.